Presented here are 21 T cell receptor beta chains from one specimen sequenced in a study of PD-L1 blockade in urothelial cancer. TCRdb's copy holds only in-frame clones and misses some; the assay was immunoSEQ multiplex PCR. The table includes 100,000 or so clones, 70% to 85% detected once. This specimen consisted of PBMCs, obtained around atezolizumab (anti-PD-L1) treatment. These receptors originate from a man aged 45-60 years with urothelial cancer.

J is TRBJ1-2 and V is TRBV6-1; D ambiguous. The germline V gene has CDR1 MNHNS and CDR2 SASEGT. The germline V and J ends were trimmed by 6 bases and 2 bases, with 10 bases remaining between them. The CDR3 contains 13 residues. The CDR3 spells CASRLTRNYGYTF. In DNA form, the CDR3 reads TGTGCCAGCAGACTGACAAGGAACTATGGCTACACCTTC.

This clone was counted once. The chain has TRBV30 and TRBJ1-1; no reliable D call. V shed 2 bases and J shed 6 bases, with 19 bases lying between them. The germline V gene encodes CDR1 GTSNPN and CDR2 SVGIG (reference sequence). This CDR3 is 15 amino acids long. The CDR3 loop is CAWSTTDLRRAEAFF. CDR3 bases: TGTGCCTGGAGTACTACAGACCTAAGGAGGGCTGAAGCTTTCTTT.

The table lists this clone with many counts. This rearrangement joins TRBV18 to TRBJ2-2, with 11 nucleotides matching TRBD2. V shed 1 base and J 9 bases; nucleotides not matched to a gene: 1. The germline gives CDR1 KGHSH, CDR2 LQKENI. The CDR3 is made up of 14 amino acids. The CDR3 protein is CASSPQTSGRELFF. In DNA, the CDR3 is TGTGCCAGCTCACCACAGACTAGCGGGAGGGAGCTGTTTTTT.

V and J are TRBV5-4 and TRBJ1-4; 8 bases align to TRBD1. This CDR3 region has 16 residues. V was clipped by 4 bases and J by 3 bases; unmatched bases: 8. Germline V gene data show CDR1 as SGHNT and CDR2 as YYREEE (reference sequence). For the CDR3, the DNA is TGTGCCAGCAGCAGGACAGGGTCGGCATCTAATGAAAAACTGTTTTTT. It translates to CASSRTGSASNEKLFF.

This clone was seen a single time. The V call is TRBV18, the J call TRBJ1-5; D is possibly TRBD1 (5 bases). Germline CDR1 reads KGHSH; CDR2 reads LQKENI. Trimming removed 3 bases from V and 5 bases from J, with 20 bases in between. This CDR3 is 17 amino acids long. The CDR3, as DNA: TGTGCCAGCTCACCCGCGTCCGTGACAGCCGGGTATCAGCCCCAGCATTTT. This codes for CASSPASVTAGYQPQHF.

The CDR3 nucleotides are TGCGCCAGCAGCCAAGGGGGACAGGGGGCGCGGACTGAAGCTTTCTTT. Its translation: CASSQGGQGARTEAFF. The chain uses TRBV4-1 and TRBJ1-1; 12 bases agree with TRBD1. Germline-derived CDR1 and CDR2 are MGHRA and YSYEKL. J was trimmed by 5 bases and V by 1 base; bases with no gene match: 5. The CDR3 contains 16 residues.

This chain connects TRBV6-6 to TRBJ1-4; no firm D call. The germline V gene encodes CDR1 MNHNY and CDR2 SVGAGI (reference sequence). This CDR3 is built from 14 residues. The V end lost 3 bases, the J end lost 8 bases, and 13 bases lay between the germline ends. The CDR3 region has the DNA TGTGCCAGCAGTTATCTCCCGGGTTTCGAAAAACTGTTTTTT. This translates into CASSYLPGFEKLFF.

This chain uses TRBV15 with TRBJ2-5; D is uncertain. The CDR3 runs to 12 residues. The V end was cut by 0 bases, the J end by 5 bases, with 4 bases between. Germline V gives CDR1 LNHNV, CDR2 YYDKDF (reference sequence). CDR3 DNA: TGTGCCACCAGCAGAGATCTGGAGACCCAGTACTTC. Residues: CATSRDLETQYF.

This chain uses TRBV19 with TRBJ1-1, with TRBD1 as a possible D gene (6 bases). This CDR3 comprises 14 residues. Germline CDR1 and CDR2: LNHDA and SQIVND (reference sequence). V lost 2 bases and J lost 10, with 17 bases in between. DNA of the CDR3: TGTGCCAGTAGTATATCCCAACGTGAGGGGGTAGCTTTCTTT. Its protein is CASSISQREGVAFF.

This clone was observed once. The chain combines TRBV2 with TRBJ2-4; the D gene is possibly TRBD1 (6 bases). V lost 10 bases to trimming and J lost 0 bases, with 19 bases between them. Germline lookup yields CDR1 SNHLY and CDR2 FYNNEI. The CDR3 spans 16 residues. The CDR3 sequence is CATGGQPNLAKNIQYF. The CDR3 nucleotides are TGTGCCACAGGAGGACAGCCTAACTTAGCCAAAAACATTCAGTACTTC.

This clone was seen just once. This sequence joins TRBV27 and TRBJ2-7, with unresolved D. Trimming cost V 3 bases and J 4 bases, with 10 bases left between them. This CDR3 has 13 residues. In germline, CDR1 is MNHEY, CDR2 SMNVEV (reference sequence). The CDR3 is CASSFARRYEQYF. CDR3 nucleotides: TGTGCCAGCAGTTTCGCTAGAAGGTACGAGCAGTACTTC.

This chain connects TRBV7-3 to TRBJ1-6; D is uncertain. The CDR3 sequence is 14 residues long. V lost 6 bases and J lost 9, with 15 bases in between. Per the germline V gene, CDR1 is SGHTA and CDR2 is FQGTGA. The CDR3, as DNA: TGTGCCAGCAGTCTCGGAGGGCTAGGTTCACCCCTCCACTTT. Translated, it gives CASSLGGLGSPLHF.

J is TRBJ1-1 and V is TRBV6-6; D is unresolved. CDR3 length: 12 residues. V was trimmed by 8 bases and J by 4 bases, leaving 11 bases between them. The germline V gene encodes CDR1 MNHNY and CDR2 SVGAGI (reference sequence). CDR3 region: CASFHSGTEAFF. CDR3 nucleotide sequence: TGTGCCAGCTTTCACTCGGGCACTGAAGCTTTCTTT.

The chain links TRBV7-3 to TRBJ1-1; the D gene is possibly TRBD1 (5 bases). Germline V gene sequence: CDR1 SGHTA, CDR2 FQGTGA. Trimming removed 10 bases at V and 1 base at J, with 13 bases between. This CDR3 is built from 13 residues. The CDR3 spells CATHRFSNTEAFF. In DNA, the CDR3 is TGTGCCACCCACAGGTTTTCGAACACTGAAGCTTTCTTT.

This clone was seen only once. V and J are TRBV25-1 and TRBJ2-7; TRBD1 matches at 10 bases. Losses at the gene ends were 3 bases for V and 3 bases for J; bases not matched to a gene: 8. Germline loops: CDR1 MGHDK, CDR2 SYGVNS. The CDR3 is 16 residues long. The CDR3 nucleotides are TGTGCCAGCAGTGATTTACCCGGACAGGGGGACTACGAGCAGTACTTC. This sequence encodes CASSDLPGQGDYEQYF.

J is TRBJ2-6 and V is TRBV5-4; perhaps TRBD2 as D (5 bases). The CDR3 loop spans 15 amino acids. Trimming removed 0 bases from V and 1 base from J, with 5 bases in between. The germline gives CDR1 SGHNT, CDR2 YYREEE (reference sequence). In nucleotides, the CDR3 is TGTGCCAGCAGCTTGGGGAGGTCTGGGGCCAACGTCCTGACTTTC. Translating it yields CASSLGRSGANVLTF.

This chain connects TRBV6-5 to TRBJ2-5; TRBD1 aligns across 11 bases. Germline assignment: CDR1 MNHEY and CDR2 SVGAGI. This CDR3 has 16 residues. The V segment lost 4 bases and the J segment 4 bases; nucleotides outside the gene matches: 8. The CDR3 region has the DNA TGTGCCAGCAGTTCCCTCTTAGGGACAGGGGGAGAGACCCAGTACTTC. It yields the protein CASSSLLGTGGETQYF.

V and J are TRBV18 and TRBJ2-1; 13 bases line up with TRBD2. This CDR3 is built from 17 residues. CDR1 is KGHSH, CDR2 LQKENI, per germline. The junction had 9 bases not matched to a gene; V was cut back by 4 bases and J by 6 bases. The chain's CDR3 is CASSLWTSGSVSNEQFF. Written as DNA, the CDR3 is TGTGCCAGCTCACTTTGGACTAGCGGGAGCGTCTCCAATGAGCAGTTCTTC.

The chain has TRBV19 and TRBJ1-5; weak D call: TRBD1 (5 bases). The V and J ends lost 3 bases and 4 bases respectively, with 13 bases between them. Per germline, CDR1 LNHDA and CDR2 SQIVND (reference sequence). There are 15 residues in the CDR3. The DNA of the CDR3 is TGTGCCAGTAGTATCTCGGGGGTGAGTAATCAGCCCCAGCATTTT. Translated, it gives CASSISGVSNQPQHF.

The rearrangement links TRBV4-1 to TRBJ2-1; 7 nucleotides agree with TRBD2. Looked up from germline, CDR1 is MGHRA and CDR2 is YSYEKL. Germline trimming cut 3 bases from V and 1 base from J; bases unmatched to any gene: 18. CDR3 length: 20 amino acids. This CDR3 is CASSHLGREPRRGSYNEQFF. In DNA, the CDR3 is TGCGCCAGCAGCCATCTTGGGCGGGAGCCCCGGAGGGGTTCCTACAATGAGCAGTTCTTC.

The CDR3 DNA reads TGTGCCATCAGTCCGGGACAGGGGGCTGAAGCTTTCTTT. Translation: CAISPGQGAEAFF. The gene calls are TRBV10-3 and TRBJ1-1, with 11 bases identical to TRBD1. V was pared by 5 bases and J by 6 bases, with 2 bases of the junction left unmatched. Germline V gives CDR1 ENHRY, CDR2 SYGVKD. The CDR3 spans 13 residues.